The next 18 T cell receptor beta chains were all read from a single sample in a study of T-cell memory formation after mild COVID-19 (dated by TCRdb to the early 2020s). Preparation of the library involved 5' RACE. Reads for this sample came from an Illumina NovaSeq 6000. The public sequencing data were trimmed at Q25 with fastp and processed into clonotypes with MiXCR by TCRdb, which kept only in-frame beta chains. Rows merge per CDR3 protein into single entries with the most common DNA and genes. For this sample there are under 600,000 distinct CDR3 sequences; roughly 21% appear just once. Roughly 8.1% of the sample is taken by the ten largest. Material: PBMCs or a T cell subset sorted from them (not recorded which). The receptor source for this set is an adult woman who had mild COVID-19 (a few samples of this study predate the infection). The sample titles of this study are shuffled in the database, so cell type and time point are left out; the donor was told from shared clones.

This CDR3 reads CASRGDGISPLHF. DNA of the CDR3: TGTGCCAGCAGGGGGGACGGCATCTCACCCCTCCACTTT. The chain is built from TRBV2 and TRBJ1-6; TRBD1 might be the D (5 bases). The germline V gene has CDR1 SNHLY and CDR2 FYNNEI. The germline V and J ends were trimmed by 6 bases and 10 bases, with 13 bases remaining between them. CDR3 size: 13 residues.

This clonotype showed up just a few times. The chain carries TRBV12-3 or TRBV12-4 and TRBJ2-4, with D tentatively TRBD1 (5 bases). Trimming removed 9 bases at V and 0 bases at J, with 9 bases between. The CDR3 covers 13 residues. The CDR3 spells CASFQGAKNIQYF. The DNA for the CDR3 is TGTGCCAGTTTTCAGGGAGCCAAAAACATTCAGTACTTC.

This clonotype has a handful of counts. The rearrangement links TRBV4-1 to TRBJ1-2; D might be TRBD1 (6 bases). The CDR3 totals 14 residues. The V gene lost 0 bases and the J gene lost 8 bases, with 13 bases spanning the gap. Germline loops: CDR1 MGHRA, CDR2 YSYEKL. CDR3: CASSQEVTGWGYTF. The DNA for the CDR3 is TGCGCCAGCAGCCAAGAAGTGACAGGATGGGGCTACACCTTC.

This clonotype has a handful of counts. The chain couples TRBV12-3 or TRBV12-4 to TRBJ1-1; 7 bases align to TRBD1. The CDR3 contains 13 residues. Trimming cost V 7 bases and J 5 bases; bases outside gene matches: 7. The CDR3 protein is CASISGGMTEAFF. The CDR3 bases are TGTGCCAGCATCTCAGGGGGGATGACTGAAGCTTTCTTT.

J is TRBJ2-3 and V is TRBV19; D gene uncertain. V shed 3 bases and J shed 5 bases, with 3 bases lying between them. CDR3 length: 11 amino acids. Germline V gene data show CDR1 as LNHDA and CDR2 as SQIVND (reference sequence). CDR3 in amino acids: CASSIGDTQYF. The DNA of the CDR3 is TGTGCCAGTAGTATCGGAGATACGCAGTATTTT.

This chain joins TRBV5-3 and TRBJ2-2; 8 bases are a match to TRBD1. TRBV5-3 counts as an open reading frame of uncertain function. V dropped 2 bases and J dropped 3; count of bases not matched to a gene: 9. This CDR3 has 17 residues. CDR3 loop: CARSLPWTGNYTGELFF. The CDR3 DNA reads TGTGCCAGAAGCTTACCTTGGACAGGGAATTACACCGGGGAGCTGTTTTTT.

This chain joins TRBV4-1 and TRBJ2-7; 9 positions match TRBD1. Germline V gene data show CDR1 as MGHRA and CDR2 as YSYEKL. With V trimmed by 3 bases and J by 3 bases, 3 bases remained unmatched. The CDR3 totals 14 residues. The DNA of the CDR3 is TGCGCCAGCAGCCACCCGGGACAGGGCTACGAGCAGTACTTC. This encodes CASSHPGQGYEQYF.

V is TRBV7-6 and J is TRBJ2-3; 11 bases align to TRBD2. V gave up 4 bases and J gave up 0 bases; unmatched junction bases: 3. The CDR3 contains 16 residues. Germline CDR1 SGHVS, CDR2 FNYEAQ. The CDR3 DNA reads TGTGCCAGCAGCTCAACTAGCGGGGGAAGCACAGATACGCAGTATTTT. Its protein product is CASSSTSGGSTDTQYF.

This clonotype occurred once. The V call is TRBV27, the J call TRBJ2-7; 10 nucleotides align to TRBD2. The V gene end was trimmed by 6 bases and the J gene end by 4 bases; junction bases not matched to a gene: 9. The CDR3 has 15 residues. The germline CDR1 and CDR2 sequences are MNHEY and SMNVEV (reference sequence). The CDR3 bases are TGTGCCAGCAGACCTCCGAAGACTAGCGGGTACGAGCAGTACTTC. It codes for CASRPPKTSGYEQYF.

The V and J genes are TRBV11-3 and TRBJ2-6, with D maybe TRBD2 (5 bases). Germline CDR1 reads SGHNT; CDR2 reads YENEEA. V was cut by 1 base and J by 0 bases, with 16 bases left in between. CDR3 length: 19 residues. The CDR3 DNA follows: TGTGCCAGCAGCTTAGCAACGCGGGCTTTAAGCTCTGGGGCCAACGTCCTGACTTTC. Translation: CASSLATRALSSGANVLTF.

As concerns this clonotype: One junction end disagrees with the germline gene, perhaps due to a read error. The chain links TRBV7-8 to TRBJ1-1, with TRBD1 identical over 10 bases. The length of the CDR3 is 15 residues. Germline V lookup: CDR1 SGHVS, CDR2 FQNEAQ. In nucleotides, the CDR3 is TGTGCCAGCAGCGCTCGGGGACAGGGGAACGCTGAAGCTTTCTTT. This codes for CASSARGQGNAEAFF.

This clonotype was seen a few times. The CDR3 region has the DNA TGTGCCAGCAGCTTGACTAGCGGGTACACAGATACGCAGTATTTT. Translated, it gives CASSLTSGYTDTQYF. This rearrangement joins TRBV7-2 to TRBJ2-3, with 10 bases matching TRBD2. Germline CDR1 is SGHTA and CDR2 is FQGNSA. The trim removed 3 bases at V and 2 bases at J, leaving 2 bases unmatched. CDR3 length: 15 amino acids.

V usage is TRBV6-5 and J usage is TRBJ2-7, with 11 bases that match TRBD2. Trimming removed 6 bases from V and 4 bases from J; junction bases left unmatched: 11. CDR3 length: 16 amino acids. The germline V gene has CDR1 MNHEY and CDR2 SVGAGI. In nucleotides, the CDR3 is TGTGCCAGCAGACAGACTAGCGGGATTAATGTTTACGAGCAGTACTTC. It translates to CASRQTSGINVYEQYF.

This clonotype was counted at least ten times. Compared with germline, one end of the junction differs, possibly owing to a read error. The V gene is TRBV5-1, the J gene TRBJ1-2; no reliable D call. Germline CDR1 is SGHRS and CDR2 is YFSETQ. The CDR3 contains 13 residues. The CDR3 is CASSLTDGYGYTF. The CDR3 nucleotides read TGTGCCAGCAGTTTGACGGACGGGTATGGCTACACCTTC.

The chain employs TRBV4-1 and TRBJ2-7; D remains unclear. This CDR3 has 15 residues. V shed 0 bases and J shed 0 bases, with 9 bases lying between them. Germline assignment: CDR1 MGHRA and CDR2 YSYEKL. CDR3 protein: CASSQDFGFSYEQYF. The CDR3 DNA sequence: TGCGCCAGCAGCCAAGATTTCGGGTTCTCCTACGAGCAGTACTTC.

This clonotype has just a few counts. V gene TRBV5-6 combines with J gene TRBJ1-1; tentative D call: TRBD1 (5 bases). Germline V lookup: CDR1 SGHDT, CDR2 YYEEEE. This CDR3 contains 16 residues. Trimming left V 1 base short and J 0 bases short, with 13 bases between. Written as DNA, the CDR3 is TGTGCCAGCAGCTTGTACAGGAGACCGGTGAACACTGAAGCTTTCTTT. Residues: CASSLYRRPVNTEAFF.

V and J are TRBV14 and TRBJ2-5; D is unresolved. Germline V lookup: CDR1 SGHDN, CDR2 FVKESK. V was clipped by 1 base and J by 5 bases, with 11 bases between them. The CDR3 is 14 residues long. CDR3 DNA sequence: TGTGCCAGCAGCCAAGCAAATGGATGGGAGACCCAGTACTTC. Amino acids: CASSQANGWETQYF.

This clonotype occurred once. The CDR3 DNA sequence: TGTGCCAGCACCACCAGGAGACAGGGGGTGCTTGTTTATGGCTACACCTTC. It codes for CASTTRRQGVLVYGYTF. This rearrangement joins TRBV27 to TRBJ1-2; 9 positions match TRBD1. This CDR3 has 17 amino acids. Looked up from germline, CDR1 is MNHEY and CDR2 is SMNVEV (reference sequence). The J segment lost 5 bases and the V segment lost 7 bases, leaving 17 bases of the junction unmatched.